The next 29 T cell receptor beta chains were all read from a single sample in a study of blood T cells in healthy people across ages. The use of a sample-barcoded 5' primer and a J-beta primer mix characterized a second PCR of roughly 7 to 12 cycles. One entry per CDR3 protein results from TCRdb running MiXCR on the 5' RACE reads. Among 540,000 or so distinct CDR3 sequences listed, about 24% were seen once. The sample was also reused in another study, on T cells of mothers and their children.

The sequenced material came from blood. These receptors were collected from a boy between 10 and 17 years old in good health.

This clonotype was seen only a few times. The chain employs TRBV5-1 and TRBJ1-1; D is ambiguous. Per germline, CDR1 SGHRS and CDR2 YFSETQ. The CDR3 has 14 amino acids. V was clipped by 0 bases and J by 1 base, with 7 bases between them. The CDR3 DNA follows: TGCGCCAGCAGCTTGGGGCCGACGAACACTGAAGCTTTCTTT. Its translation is CASSLGPTNTEAFF.

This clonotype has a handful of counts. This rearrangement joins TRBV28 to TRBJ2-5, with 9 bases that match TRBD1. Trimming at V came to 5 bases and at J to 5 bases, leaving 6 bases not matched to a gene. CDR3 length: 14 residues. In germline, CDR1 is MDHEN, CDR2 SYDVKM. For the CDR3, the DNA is TGTGCCAGCAGTCGTACCGGGACAGGGGAGACCCAGTACTTC. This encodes CASSRTGTGETQYF.

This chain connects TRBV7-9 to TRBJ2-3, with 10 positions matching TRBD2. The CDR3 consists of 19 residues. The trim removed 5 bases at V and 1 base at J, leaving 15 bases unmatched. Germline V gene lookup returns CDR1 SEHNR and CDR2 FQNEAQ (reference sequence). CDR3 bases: TGTGCCAGCAGCACCACCCAGCGGGGGGGACTCGCTGGCACAGATACGCAGTATTTT. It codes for CASSTTQRGGLAGTDTQYF.

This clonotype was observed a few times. This CDR3 reads CASSLRIQGRHYGYTF. DNA for the CDR3: TGTGCCAGCAGTTTAAGAATCCAGGGACGACACTATGGCTACACCTTC. The chain recombines TRBV27 with TRBJ1-2; perhaps TRBD1 as D (5 bases). CDR1 is MNHEY, CDR2 SMNVEV, per germline (reference sequence). Trimming removed 2 bases from V and 3 bases from J, with 16 bases in between. The CDR3 has 16 residues.

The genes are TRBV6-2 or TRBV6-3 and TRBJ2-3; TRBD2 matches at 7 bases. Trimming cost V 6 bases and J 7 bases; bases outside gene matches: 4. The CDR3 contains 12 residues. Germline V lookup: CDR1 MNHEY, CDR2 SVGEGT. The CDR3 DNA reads TGTGCCAGCAGCTCTAGCGGATATACGCAGTATTTT. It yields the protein CASSSSGYTQYF.

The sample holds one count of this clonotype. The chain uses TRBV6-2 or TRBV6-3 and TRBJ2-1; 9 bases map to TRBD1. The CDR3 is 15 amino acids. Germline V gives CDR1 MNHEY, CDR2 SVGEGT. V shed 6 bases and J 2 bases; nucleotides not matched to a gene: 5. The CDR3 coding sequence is TGTGCCAGCAGCATCACAGGGGGCGCCTACAATGAGCAGTTCTTC. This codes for CASSITGGAYNEQFF.

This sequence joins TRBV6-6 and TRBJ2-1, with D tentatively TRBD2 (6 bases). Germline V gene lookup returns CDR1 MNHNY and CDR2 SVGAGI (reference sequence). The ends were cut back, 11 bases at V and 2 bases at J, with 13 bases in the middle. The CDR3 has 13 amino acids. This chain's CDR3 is CASGAGTYNEQFF. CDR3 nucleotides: TGTGCCTCCGGGGCGGGGACCTACAATGAGCAGTTCTTC.

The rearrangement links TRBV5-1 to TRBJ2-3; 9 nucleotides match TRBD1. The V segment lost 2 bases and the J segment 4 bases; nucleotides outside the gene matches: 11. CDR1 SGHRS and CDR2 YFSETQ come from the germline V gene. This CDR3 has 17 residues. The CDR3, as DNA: TGCGCCAGCAGCTTCACGCTCCCGGGACAGGGCGCAGATACGCAGTATTTT. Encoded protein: CASSFTLPGQGADTQYF.

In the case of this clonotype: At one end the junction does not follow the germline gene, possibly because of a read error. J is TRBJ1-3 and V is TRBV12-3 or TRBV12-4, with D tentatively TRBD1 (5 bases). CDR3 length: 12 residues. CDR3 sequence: CAGGGAGSTIYF. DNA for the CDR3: TGTGCCGGCGGGGGAGCCGGAAGCACCATATATTTT.

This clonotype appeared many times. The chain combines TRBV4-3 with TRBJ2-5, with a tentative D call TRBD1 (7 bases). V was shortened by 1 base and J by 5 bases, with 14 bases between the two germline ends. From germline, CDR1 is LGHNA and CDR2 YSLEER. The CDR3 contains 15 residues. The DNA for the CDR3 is TGCGCCAGCAGCCAAGCCTTCAGGGGGAGGGAGACCCAGTACTTC. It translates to CASSQAFRGRETQYF.

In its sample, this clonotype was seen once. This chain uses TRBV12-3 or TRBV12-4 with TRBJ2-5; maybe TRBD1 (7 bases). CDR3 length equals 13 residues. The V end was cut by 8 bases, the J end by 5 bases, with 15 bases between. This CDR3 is CASLAQGRETQYF. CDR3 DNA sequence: TGTGCCAGCCTCGCACAGGGGAGGGAGACCCAGTACTTC.

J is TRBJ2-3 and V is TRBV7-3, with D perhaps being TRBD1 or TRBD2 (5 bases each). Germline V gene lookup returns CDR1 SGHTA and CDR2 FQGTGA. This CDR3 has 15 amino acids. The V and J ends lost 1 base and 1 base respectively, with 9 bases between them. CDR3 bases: TGTGCCAGCAGCTTAATGGGGGTCGGCACAGATACGCAGTATTTT. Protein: CASSLMGVGTDTQYF.

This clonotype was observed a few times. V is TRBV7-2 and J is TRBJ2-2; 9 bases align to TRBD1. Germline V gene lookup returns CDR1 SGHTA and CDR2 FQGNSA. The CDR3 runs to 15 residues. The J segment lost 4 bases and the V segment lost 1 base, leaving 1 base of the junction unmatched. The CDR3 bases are TGTGCCAGCAGCTTAGGGACAGGGGCCACCGGGGAGCTGTTTTTT. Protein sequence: CASSLGTGATGELFF.

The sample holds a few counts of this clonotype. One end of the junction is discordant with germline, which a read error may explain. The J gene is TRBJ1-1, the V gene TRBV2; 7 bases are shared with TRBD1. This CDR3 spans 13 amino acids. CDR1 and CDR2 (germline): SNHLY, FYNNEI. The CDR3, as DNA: TGTGCCAGCAGATCGACAGGGAACACTAAAGCTTTCTTT. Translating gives CASRSTGNTKAFF.

Here the CDR3 DNA reads TGCGCCAGCAGCCAAGACCGGACTAGCGGAATCTCCTACAATGAGCAGTTCTTC. As protein: CASSQDRTSGISYNEQFF. The chain combines TRBV4-3 with TRBJ2-1, with 10 bases aligning to TRBD2. With V trimmed by 0 bases and J by 0 bases, 5 bases remained unmatched. The germline V gene encodes CDR1 LGHNA and CDR2 YSLEER. The CDR3 has 18 amino acids.

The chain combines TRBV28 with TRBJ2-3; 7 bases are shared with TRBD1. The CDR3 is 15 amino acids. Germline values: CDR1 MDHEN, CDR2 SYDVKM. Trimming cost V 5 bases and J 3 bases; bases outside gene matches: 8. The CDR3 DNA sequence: TGTGCCAGCAGTCCTAAGGGGGCAGGGACAGATACGCAGTATTTT. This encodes CASSPKGAGTDTQYF.

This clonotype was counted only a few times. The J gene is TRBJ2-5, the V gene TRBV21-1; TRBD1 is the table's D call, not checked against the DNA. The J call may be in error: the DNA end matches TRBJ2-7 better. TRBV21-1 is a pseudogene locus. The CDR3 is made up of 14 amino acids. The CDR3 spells CASSNRQGTYEQYF. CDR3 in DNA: TGTGCCAGCAGCAACCGACAGGGGACCTACGAGCAGTACTTC.

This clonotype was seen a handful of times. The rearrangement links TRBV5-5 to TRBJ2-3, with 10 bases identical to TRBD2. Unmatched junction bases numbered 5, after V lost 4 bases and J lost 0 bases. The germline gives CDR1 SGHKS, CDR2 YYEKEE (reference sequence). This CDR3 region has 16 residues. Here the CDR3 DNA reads TGTGCCAGCAGCGGAGGGACTAGCGAGAGCACAGATACGCAGTATTTT. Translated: CASSGGTSESTDTQYF.

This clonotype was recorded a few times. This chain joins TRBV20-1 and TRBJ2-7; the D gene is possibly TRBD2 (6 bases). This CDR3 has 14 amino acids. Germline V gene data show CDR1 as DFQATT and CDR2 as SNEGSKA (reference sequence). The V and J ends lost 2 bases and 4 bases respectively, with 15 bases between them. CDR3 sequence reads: CSARRDSENYEQYF. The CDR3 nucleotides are TGCAGTGCTAGACGGGACTCGGAGAATTACGAGCAGTACTTC.

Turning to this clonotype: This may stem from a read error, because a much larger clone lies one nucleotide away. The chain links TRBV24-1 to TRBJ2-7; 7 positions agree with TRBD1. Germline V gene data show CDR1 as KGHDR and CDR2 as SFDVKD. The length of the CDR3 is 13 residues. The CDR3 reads CTTSDLTGYEQYF. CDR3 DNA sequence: TGTACCACCAGTGATTTGACAGGGTACGAGCAGTACTTC.

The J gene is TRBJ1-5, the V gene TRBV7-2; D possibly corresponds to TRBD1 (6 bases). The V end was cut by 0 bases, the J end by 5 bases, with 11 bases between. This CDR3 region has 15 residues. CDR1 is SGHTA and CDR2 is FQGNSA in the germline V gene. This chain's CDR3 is CASSLAGTQDQPQHF. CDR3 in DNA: TGTGCCAGCAGCTTAGCGGGGACACAAGATCAGCCCCAGCATTTT.

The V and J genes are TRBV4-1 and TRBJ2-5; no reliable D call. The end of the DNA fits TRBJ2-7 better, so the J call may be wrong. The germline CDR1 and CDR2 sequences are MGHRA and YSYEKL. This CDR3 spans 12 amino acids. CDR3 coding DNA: TGCGCCAGCAGCCACCCCCGAGGCGAGCAGTACTTC. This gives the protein CASSHPRGEQYF.

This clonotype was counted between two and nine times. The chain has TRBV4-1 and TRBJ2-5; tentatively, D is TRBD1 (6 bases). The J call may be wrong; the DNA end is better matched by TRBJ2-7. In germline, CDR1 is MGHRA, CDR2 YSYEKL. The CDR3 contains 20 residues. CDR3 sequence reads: CASTRTYFLGRDNGGYEQYF. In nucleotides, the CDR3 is TGCGCCAGCACCCGAACCTACTTCCTCGGCCGGGACAATGGGGGTTACGAGCAGTACTTC.

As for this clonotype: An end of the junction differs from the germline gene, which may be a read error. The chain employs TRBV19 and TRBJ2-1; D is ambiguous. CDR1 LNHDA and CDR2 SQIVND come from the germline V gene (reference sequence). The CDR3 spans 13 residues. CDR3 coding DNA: TGTACCAGTAGTATAGAAGGGCGCGGAGAGCAGTTCTTC. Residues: CTSSIEGRGEQFF. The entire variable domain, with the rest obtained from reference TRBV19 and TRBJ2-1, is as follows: DGGITQSPKYLFRKEGQNVTLSCEQNLNHDAMYWYRQDPGQGLRLIYYSQIVNDFQKGDIAEGYSVSREKKESFPLTVTSAQKNPTAFYLCTSSIEGRGEQFFGPGTRLTVL.

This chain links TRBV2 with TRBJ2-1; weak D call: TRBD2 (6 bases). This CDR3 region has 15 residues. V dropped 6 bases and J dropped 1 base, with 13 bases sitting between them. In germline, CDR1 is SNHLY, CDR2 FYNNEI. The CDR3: CASREGQGSYNEQFF. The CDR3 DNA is TGTGCCAGCAGGGAGGGTCAGGGTTCCTACAATGAGCAGTTCTTC.

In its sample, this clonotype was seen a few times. The CDR3 protein is CASSFTGLDGGELFF. CDR3 nucleotide sequence: TGTGCCAGCAGCTTCACGGGACTAGACGGCGGGGAGCTGTTTTTT. The V and J genes are TRBV9 and TRBJ2-2; TRBD2 matches 8 bases. There are 15 residues in the CDR3. Germline V lookup: CDR1 SGDLS, CDR2 YYNGEE. V was pared by 4 bases and J by 7 bases, with 9 bases of the junction left unmatched. The variable domain in full, with the rest retrieved from reference TRBV9 and TRBJ2-2, is DSGVTQTPKHLITATGQRVTLRCSPRSGDLSVYWYQQSLDQGLQFLIQYYNGEERAKGNILERFSAQQFPDLHSELNLSSLELGDSALYFCASSFTGLDGGELFFGEGSRLTVL.

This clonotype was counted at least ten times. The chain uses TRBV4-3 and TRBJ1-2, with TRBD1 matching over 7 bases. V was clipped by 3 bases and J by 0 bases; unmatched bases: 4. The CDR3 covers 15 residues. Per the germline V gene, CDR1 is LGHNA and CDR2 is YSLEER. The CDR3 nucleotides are TGCGCCAGCAGCCAGGGGGACAGAGCTAACTATGGCTACACCTTC. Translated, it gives CASSQGDRANYGYTF.

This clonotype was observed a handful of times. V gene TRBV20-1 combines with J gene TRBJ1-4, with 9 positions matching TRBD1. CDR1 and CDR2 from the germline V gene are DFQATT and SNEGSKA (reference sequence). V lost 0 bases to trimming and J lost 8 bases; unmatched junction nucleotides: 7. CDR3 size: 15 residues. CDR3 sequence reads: CSARETGGASEKLFF. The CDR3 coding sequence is TGCAGTGCTAGAGAAACAGGGGGCGCGAGCGAAAAACTGTTTTTT.

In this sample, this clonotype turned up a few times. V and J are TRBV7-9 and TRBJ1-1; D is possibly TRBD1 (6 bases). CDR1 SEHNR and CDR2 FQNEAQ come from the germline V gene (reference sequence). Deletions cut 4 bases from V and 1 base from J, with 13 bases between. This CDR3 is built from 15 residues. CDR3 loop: CASSYQGQTNTEAFF. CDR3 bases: TGTGCCAGCAGCTATCAGGGGCAGACGAACACTGAAGCTTTCTTT.